The clone carrying this TCR beta chain was counted a few times. Antigen unknown. The sample originates from a study of T cells after yellow fever vaccination. Background on the study: The fractions with low cell numbers were processed using SMART-Seq v4 Ultra Low Input.

One entry per CDR3 protein, called by TCRdb with MiXCR from the 5' RACE reads. The table has about 160,000 distinct CDR3 sequences, roughly 8.8% seen once. The study, taken as a whole, reports: Among primary-vaccination clones, most reappeared after the booster, at 96% for CD4 and around 91% for CD8.

The CDR3 runs 13 residues. Germline V CDR1 and CDR2: SGDLS, YYNGEE. Trimming left V 0 bases short and J 8 bases short, with 9 bases between. The rearrangement joins TRBV9 to TRBJ1-3; D uncertain. The sequencing here drew on CD8+ T cells sorted from PBMCs, taken 45 days after the yellow fever booster vaccination. This sequence originates from a man aged 18 to 30 who received the YFV17D yellow fever vaccine. CDR3 loop: CASSVEGADTIYF. The DNA of the CDR3 is TGTGCCAGCAGCGTAGAGGGAGCGGACACCATATATTTT.